This T cell receptor (beta chain) was found in a study of Ad26.COV2.S vaccination and SARS-CoV-2 variants. Study-level findings and limits: While placebo recipients had lower spike-specific TCR breadth, vaccine recipients had more.

Comments on this clone: The antigen is unknown.

The CDR3 loop spans 15 amino acids. After removal of 2 bases from V and 3 bases from J, the junction contained 3 bases not matched to a gene. Germline CDR1 KGHSH, CDR2 LQKENI. Assay: immunoSEQ multiplex PCR; the TCRdb copy retains only in-frame clones and omits some. The table lists about 680,000 clones, about 89% of them singletons, with approximately 1.5% in the top ten. Indicated treatment: some 19 received Ad26.COV2.S at low or high dose, single or two shots; about five received placebo; per-sample allocation not given. Specimen acquisition occurred on day 63 following the initial vaccine or placebo injection. Built on an Ad26 vector, the vaccine expressed Wuhan-strain SARS-CoV-2 spike.

The sequencing used peripheral blood, collected in a trial of Ad26.COV2.S vaccine versus placebo. The chain combines TRBV18 with TRBJ1-1, with TRBD1 matching 10 bases. The source is a person between 18 and 59 years old who received the Ad26.COV2.S COVID-19 vaccine or a placebo. Here the CDR3 reads CASSPLGQGYTEAFF. The CDR3, as DNA: TGTGCCAGCTCACCATTGGGACAGGGGTACACTGAAGCTTTCTTT.